This T cell receptor beta chain stems from a study of shared clonotypes between healthy human individuals. On this clone: Its antigen is as yet unknown.

Study-wide points: The low donor count limited represented genetic and exposure-history diversity.

Around 90 million PBMCs per unsorted sample were used for genomic DNA. This CDR3 spans 15 amino acids. The germline V and J ends were trimmed by 3 bases and 3 bases, with 16 bases remaining between them. Germline V gives CDR1 SGHKS, CDR2 YYEKEE (reference sequence). Over several immunoSEQ plates, each subset's genomic DNA was distributed in even portions. Assay: immunoSEQ multiplex PCR; the TCRdb copy retains only in-frame clones and omits some. The table includes about 470,000 clones, about 85% detected once. This TCR was recovered from a woman aged 40 to 55 in good health. Some clones in this sample may be carry-over from other donors' samples. Specimen: PBMCs. The chain combines TRBV5-5 with TRBJ2-7, with D perhaps TRBD1 (6 bases). Here the CDR3 DNA reads TGTGCCAGCAGCTCGGGGCCACAGGGCCTCTACGAGCAGTACTTC. This translates into CASSSGPQGLYEQYF.